This paragraph covers one T cell receptor beta chain sequence. Germline and junction disagree at one end, which may indicate a read error. Distinct nucleotide sequences in the sample also encode this CDR3. This entry belongs to a study of metastatic and nonmetastatic thyroid tumors. Using MiXCR, TCRdb reanalyzed the PCR reads. Seen here are about 92,000 clones, 15% observed once, and the top ten hold 3% to 4.5%. Prior to thyroid surgery, none of the patients had received any treatment. The sequencing sample was made of blood. The TCR sequence derives from a female donor with papillary thyroid cancer or a benign thyroid nodule (not recorded which). Some clones in this sample may be carry-over from other donors' samples.

The CDR3 DNA is TGTGCTAGCAGCCCCGGACAGGGATACACCGGAGAGCTCTTTTTT. Translating gives CASSPGQGYTGELFF. The chain employs TRBV7-7 and TRBJ2-2, with TRBD1 matching 8 bases. The CDR3 extends over 15 amino acids. Germline-derived CDR1 and CDR2 are SSHAT and FNYEAQ (reference sequence).